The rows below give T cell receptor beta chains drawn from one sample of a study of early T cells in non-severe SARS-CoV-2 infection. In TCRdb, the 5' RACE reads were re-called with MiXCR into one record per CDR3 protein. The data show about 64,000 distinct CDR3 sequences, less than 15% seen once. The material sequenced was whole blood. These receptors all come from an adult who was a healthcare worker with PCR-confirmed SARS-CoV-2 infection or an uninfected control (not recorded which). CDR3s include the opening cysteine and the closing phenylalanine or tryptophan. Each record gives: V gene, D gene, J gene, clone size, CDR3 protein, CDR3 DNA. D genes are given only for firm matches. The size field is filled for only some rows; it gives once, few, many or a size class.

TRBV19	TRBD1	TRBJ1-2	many	CASSMTGDYGYTF	TGTGCCAGTAGTATGACAGGGGACTATGGCTACACCTTC
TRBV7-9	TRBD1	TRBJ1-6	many	CASRRTGLNSPLHF	TGTGCCAGCAGGCGGACAGGCCTCAATTCACCCCTCCACTTT
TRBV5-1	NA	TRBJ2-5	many	CASSLAGLATQETQYF	TGCGCCAGCAGCTTGGCGGGTTTAGCGACCCAAGAGACCCAGTACTTC
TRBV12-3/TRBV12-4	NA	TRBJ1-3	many	CASSFTSSGNTIYF	TGTGCCAGCAGTTTCACGAGCTCTGGAAACACCATATATTTT
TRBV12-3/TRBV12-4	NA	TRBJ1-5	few	CASSFTPVGRASQPQHF	TGTGCCAGCAGTTTTACTCCTGTGGGCAGGGCATCTCAGCCCCAGCATTTT
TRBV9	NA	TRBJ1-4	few	CASSTPPNEKLFF	TGTGCCAGCAGCACCCCCCCTAATGAAAAACTGTTTTTT
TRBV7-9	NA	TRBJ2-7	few	CASSPPGGISYEQYF	TGTGCCAGCAGCCCTCCAGGTGGGATCTCCTACGAGCAGTACTTC
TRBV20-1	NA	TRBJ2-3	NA	CSARADTQYF	TGCAGTGCTAGAGCAGATACGCAGTATTTT
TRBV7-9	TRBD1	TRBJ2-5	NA	CASSYGGQGAQETQYF	TGTGCCAGCAGCTATGGGGGACAGGGGGCCCAAGAGACCCAGTACTTC
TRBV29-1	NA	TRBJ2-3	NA	CSVWGPSTDTQYF	TGCAGCGTCTGGGGGCCATCGACAGATACGCAGTATTTT
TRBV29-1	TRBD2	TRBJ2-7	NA	CSVADRGGPSYEQYF	TGCAGCGTCGCCGACCGGGGAGGGCCCTCCTACGAGCAGTACTTC
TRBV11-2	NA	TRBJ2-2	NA	CASSLGNRREEELFF	TGTGCCAGCAGCTTAGGAAACCGTCGAGAGGAGGAGCTGTTTTTT
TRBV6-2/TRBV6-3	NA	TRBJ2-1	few	CASTTGTKTHNEQFF	TGTGCCAGCACAACAGGGACTAAGACCCACAATGAGCAGTTCTTC
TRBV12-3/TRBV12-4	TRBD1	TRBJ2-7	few	CASSLTGGLEEQYF	TGTGCCAGCAGTTTGACAGGGGGCTTAGAAGAGCAGTACTTC
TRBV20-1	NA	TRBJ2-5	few	CSATSAGQETQYF	TGCAGTGCTACTAGCGCGGGCCAAGAGACCCAGTACTTC
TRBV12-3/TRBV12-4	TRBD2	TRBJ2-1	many	CASSYLAGDNEQFF	TGTGCCAGCAGTTACCTAGCGGGGGACAATGAGCAGTTCTTC
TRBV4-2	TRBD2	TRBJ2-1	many	CASSQGPGLGDEQFF	TGTGCCAGCAGCCAAGGGCCGGGACTAGGTGATGAGCAGTTCTTC